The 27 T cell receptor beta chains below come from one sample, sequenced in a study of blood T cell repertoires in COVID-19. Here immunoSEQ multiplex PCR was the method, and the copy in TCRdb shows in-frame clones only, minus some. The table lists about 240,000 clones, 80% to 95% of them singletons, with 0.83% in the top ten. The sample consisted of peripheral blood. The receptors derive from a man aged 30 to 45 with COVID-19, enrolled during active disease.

CDR3 sequence (DNA): TGTGCCAGCAGTCACCGGACAGGGTATGATGAAAAACTGTTTTTT. It codes for CASSHRTGYDEKLFF. The chain carries TRBV6-5 and TRBJ1-4; 8 bases match TRBD1. Germline CDR1 and CDR2: MNHEY and SVGAGI. The CDR3 runs 15 residues. V trimming: 5 bases; J trimming: 6 bases; junction bases outside the gene matches: 8.

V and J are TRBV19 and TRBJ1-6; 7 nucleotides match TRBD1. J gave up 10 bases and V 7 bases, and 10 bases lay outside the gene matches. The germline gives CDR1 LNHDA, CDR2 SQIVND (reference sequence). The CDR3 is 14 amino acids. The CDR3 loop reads CASTVTGVGSPLHF. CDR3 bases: TGTGCCAGTACCGTCACAGGGGTTGGCTCACCCCTCCACTTT.

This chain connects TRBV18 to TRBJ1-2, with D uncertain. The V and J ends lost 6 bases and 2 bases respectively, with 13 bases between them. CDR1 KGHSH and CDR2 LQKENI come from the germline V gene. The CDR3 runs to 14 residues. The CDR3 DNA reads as TGTGCCAGCTCGTCGTTGGATAGCAACTATGGCTACACCTTC. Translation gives CASSSLDSNYGYTF.

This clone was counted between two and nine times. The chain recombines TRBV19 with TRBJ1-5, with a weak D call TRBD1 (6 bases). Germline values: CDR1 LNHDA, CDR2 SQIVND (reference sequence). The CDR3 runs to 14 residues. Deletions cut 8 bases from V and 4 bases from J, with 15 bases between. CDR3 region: CASSRGKENQPQHF. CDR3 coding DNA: TGTGCCAGTTCTAGGGGGAAGGAGAATCAGCCCCAGCATTTT.

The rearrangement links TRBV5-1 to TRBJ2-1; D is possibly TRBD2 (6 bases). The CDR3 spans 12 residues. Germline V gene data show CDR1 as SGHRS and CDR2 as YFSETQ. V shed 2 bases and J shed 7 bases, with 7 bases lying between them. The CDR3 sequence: CASSFGGNEQFF. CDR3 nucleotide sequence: TGCGCCAGCAGCTTTGGGGGGAATGAGCAGTTCTTC.

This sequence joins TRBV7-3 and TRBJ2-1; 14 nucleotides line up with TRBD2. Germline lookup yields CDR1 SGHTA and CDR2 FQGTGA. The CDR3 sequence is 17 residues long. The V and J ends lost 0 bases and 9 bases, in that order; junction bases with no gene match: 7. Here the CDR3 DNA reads TGTGCCAGCAGCTTAACTGTGACTAGCGGGGGGGCTTTTGAGCAGTTCTTC. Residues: CASSLTVTSGGAFEQFF.

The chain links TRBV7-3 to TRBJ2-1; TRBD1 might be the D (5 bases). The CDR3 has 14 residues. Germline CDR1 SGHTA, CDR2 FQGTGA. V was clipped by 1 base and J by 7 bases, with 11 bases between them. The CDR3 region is CASSLSQGRNEQFF. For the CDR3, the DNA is TGTGCCAGCAGCTTAAGCCAGGGCCGAAATGAGCAGTTCTTC.

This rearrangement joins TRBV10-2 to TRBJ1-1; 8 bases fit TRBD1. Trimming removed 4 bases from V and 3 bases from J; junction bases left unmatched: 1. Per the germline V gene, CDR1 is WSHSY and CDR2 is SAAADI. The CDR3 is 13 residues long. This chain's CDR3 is CASSVQGDTEAFF. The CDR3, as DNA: TGCGCCAGCAGTGTACAGGGGGACACTGAAGCTTTCTTT.

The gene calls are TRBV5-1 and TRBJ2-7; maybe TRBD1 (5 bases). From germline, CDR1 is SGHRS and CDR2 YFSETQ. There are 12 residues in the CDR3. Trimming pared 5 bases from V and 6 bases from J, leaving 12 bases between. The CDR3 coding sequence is TGCGCCAGCAGTGGCACAGGCTCCGAGCAGTACTTC. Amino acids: CASSGTGSEQYF.

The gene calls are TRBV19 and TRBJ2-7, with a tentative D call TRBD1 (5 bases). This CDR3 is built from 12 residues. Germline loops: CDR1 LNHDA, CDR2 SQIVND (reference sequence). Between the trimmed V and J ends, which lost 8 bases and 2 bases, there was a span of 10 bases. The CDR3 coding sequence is TGTGCCAGTGGAAGGGGCCCCTACGAGCAGTACTTC. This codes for CASGRGPYEQYF.

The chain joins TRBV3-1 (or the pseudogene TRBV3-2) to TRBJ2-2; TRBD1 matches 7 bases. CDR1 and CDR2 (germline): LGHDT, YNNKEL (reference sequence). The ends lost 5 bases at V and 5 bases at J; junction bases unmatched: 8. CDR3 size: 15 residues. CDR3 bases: TGTGCCAGCAGCACTCGACAGGGTAGAACCGGGGAGCTGTTTTTT. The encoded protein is CASSTRQGRTGELFF.

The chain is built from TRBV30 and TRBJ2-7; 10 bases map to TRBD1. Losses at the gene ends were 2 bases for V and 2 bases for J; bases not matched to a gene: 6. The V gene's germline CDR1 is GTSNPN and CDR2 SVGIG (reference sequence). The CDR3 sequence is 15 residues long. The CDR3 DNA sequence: TGTGCCTGGAGTACAAGACAGGGGGCACCCTACGAGCAGTACTTC. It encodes CAWSTRQGAPYEQYF.

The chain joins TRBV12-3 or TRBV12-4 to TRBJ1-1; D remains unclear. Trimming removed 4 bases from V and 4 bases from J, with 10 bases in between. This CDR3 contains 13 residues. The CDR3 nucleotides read TGTGCCAGCAGTTCGCGGCGGAGCACTGAAGCTTTCTTT. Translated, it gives CASSSRRSTEAFF.

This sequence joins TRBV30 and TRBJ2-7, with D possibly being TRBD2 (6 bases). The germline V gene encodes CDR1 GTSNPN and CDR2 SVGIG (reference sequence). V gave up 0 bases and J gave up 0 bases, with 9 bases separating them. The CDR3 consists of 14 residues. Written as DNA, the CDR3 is TGTGCCTGGAGTGTCTACGGGAGCTCCTACGAGCAGTACTTC. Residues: CAWSVYGSSYEQYF.

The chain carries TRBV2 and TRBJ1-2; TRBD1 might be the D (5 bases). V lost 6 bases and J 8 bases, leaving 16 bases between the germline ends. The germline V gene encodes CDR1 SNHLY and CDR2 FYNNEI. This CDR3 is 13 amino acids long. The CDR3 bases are TGTGCCAGCAGGGGGTGGCAGGGCGAAGGCTACACCTTC. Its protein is CASRGWQGEGYTF.

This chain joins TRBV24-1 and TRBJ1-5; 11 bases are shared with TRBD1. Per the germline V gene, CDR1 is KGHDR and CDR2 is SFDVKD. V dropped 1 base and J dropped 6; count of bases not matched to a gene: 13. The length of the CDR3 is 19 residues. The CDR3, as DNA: TGTGCCACCAGTGATTTCACGGACAGGGGGCTCTACAACCTTCAGCCCCAGCATTTT. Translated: CATSDFTDRGLYNLQPQHF.

CDR3 amino acids: CASSSGSSYNEQFF. Written as DNA, the CDR3 is TGCGCCAGCAGCTCTGGGAGCTCCTACAATGAGCAGTTCTTC. The chain links TRBV5-1 to TRBJ2-1, with D perhaps matching TRBD2 (5 bases). Germline V CDR1 and CDR2: SGHRS, YFSETQ. The CDR3 is 14 amino acids. Trimming stripped 3 bases from V and 0 bases from J, with 7 bases between.

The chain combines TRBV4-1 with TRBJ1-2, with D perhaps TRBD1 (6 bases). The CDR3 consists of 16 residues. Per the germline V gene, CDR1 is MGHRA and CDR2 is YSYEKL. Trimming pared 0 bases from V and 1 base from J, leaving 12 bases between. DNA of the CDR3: TGCGCCAGCAGCCAAGATGCTACAGGGATTAACTATGGCTACACCTTC. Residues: CASSQDATGINYGYTF.

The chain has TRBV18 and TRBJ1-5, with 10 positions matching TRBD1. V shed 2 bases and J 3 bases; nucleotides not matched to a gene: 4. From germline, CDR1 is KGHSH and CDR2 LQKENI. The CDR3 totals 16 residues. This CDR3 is CASSPGTGADNQPQHF. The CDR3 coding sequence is TGTGCCAGCTCACCAGGGACAGGGGCCGACAATCAGCCCCAGCATTTT. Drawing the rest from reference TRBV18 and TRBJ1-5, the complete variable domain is NAGVMQNPRHLVRRRGQEARLRCSPMKGHSHVYWYRQLPEEGLKFMVYLQKENIIDESGMPKERFSAEFPKEGPSILRIQQVVRGDSAAYFCASSPGTGADNQPQHFGDGTRLSIL.

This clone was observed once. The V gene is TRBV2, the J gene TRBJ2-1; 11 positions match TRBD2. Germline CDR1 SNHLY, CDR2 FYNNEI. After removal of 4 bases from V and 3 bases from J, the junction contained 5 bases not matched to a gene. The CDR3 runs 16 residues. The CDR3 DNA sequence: TGTGCCAGCAGTGGACGACTAGCGGGGCTCTACAATGAGCAGTTCTTC. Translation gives CASSGRLAGLYNEQFF. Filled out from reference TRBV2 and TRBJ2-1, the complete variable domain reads EPEVTQTPSHQVTQMGQEVILRCVPISNHLYFYWYRQILGQKVEFLVSFYNNEISEKSEIFDDQFSVERPDGSNFTLKIRSTKLEDSAMYFCASSGRLAGLYNEQFFGPGTRLTVL.

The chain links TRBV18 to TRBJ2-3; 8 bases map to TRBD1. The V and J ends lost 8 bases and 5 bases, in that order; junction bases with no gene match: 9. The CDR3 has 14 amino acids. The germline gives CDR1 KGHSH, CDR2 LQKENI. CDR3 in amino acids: CASGPAGGVDTQYF. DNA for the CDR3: TGTGCCAGCGGGCCGGCAGGGGGCGTAGATACGCAGTATTTT.

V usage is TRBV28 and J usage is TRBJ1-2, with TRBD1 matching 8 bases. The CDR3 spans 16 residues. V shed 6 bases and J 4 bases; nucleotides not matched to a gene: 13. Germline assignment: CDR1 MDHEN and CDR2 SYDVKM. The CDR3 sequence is CASRPNGQGSAYGYTF. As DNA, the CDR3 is TGTGCCAGCAGACCTAACGGACAGGGCTCCGCCTATGGCTACACCTTC.

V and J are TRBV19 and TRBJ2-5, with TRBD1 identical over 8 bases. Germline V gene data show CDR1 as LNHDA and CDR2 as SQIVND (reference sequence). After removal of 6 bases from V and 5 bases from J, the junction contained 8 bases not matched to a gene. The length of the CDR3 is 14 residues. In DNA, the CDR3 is TGTGCCAGTAGCCCGGCAGGGGGCAGGGAGACCCAGTACTTC. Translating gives CASSPAGGRETQYF.

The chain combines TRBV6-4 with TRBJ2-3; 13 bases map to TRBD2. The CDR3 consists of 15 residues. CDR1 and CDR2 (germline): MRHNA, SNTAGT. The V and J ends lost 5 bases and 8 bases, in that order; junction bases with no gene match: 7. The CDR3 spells CASSPTSGGPTTQYF. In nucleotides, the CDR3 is TGTGCCAGCAGTCCGACTAGCGGGGGGCCGACTACGCAGTATTTT.

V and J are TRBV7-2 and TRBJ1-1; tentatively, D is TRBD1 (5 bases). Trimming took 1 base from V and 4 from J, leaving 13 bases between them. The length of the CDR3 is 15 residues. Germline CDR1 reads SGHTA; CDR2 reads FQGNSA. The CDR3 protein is CASSLDAGGGTEAFF. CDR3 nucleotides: TGTGCCAGCAGCTTAGACGCAGGCGGGGGCACTGAAGCTTTCTTT.

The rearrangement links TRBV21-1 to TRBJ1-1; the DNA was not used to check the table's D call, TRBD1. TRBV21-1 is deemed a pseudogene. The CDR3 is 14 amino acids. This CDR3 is CASSNATGMIEAFF. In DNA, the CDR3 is TGTGCCAGCAGCAACGCAACAGGGATGATTGAAGCTTTCTTT.

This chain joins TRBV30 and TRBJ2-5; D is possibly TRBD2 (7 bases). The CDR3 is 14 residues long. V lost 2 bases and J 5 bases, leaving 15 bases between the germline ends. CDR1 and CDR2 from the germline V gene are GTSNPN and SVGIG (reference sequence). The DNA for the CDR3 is TGTGCCTGGAGTTGGTGGGGGGGCCCCGAGACCCAGTACTTC. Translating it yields CAWSWWGGPETQYF.